This TCR beta chain was retrieved from a study of blood T cells in healthy people across ages. Study-wide findings and caveats: While age rose, TCR beta diversity per million T cells dropped in a roughly linear way. Unknown donor CMV status possibly confounded expanded clonotype changes.

The CDR3 is 16 residues long. J gave up 1 base and V 6 bases, and 12 bases lay outside the gene matches. The germline V gene encodes CDR1 DFQATT and CDR2 SNEGSKA (reference sequence). Peripheral blood, approximately 10 milliliters per donor, was collected. They isolated at least 6 million PBMCs from each sample. The use of a sample-barcoded 5' primer and a J-beta primer mix characterized a second PCR of roughly 6 to 11 cycles. TCRdb processed the 5' RACE reads anew with MiXCR; each CDR3 protein has one entry. The repertoire includes over a million distinct CDR3 sequences, 35% to 45% of them detected once, and approximately 4.1% sits in the top ten. A word on this clonotype: What it binds is not known.

This TCR derives from a woman younger than 35 in good health. Sequenced sample: blood. The chain recombines TRBV20-1 with TRBJ2-7; 10 nucleotides match TRBD2. CDR3 amino acids: CSAARVAGGDSYEQYF. The CDR3 DNA reads as TGCAGTGCGGCCCGGGTAGCGGGGGGTGATTCCTACGAGCAGTACTTC.